This record covers a single T cell receptor (beta chain). This record comes from a study of blood T cells in healthy people across ages. V dropped 2 bases and J dropped 3 bases, with 5 bases sitting between them. CDR3 size: 14 residues. Germline loops: CDR1 SNHLY, CDR2 FYNNEI. Sample-barcoded 5' priming and a J-beta primer mix drove a second PCR of roughly 6 to 12 cycles. From the 5' RACE reads, TCRdb called clonotypes with MiXCR, one entry per CDR3 protein. The table includes fewer than 800,000 distinct CDR3 sequences, roughly 25% detected once. The sample was also reused in another study, on T cells of mothers and their children.

This sequence joins TRBV2 and TRBJ1-6; D remains ambiguous. The clonotype was recovered from a boy younger than 18 in good health. The sequencing sample was made of blood. CDR3 in amino acids: CASSEPVYNSPLHF. The CDR3 DNA sequence: TGTGCCAGCAGTGAACCGGTCTATAATTCACCCCTCCACTTT.